Below, 10 T cell receptor beta chains from the same sample are listed, as sequenced in a study of neurological immune-mediated disorders. TCRdb fed the 5' RACE reads into MiXCR, producing one record per CDR3 protein. The repertoire holds some 66,000 distinct CDR3 sequences, with 3% to 4% as singletons. The sequenced material came from PBMCs. The receptor source for this set is a man aged 35 to 55 with multiple sclerosis.

This clonotype showed up many times. The J gene is TRBJ1-1, the V gene TRBV12-3 or TRBV12-4, with 9 bases identical to TRBD1. The CDR3 sequence is 13 residues long. Losses at the gene ends were 6 bases for V and 5 bases for J; bases not matched to a gene: 4. This CDR3 reads CASRRTGDTEAFF. The CDR3 DNA sequence: TGTGCCAGCAGACGGACAGGGGATACTGAAGCTTTCTTT.

This clonotype has a count of ten or more. The chain links TRBV15 to TRBJ2-3; 11 positions match TRBD2. CDR1 is LNHNV and CDR2 is YYDKDF in the germline V gene (reference sequence). V shed 5 bases and J 2 bases; nucleotides not matched to a gene: 6. The CDR3 loop spans 16 amino acids. CDR3 DNA: TGTGCCACCAGCTACCCTAGCGGGGGGTCCACAGATACGCAGTATTTT. Protein: CATSYPSGGSTDTQYF.

This clonotype was picked up many times. The chain joins TRBV7-2 to TRBJ2-7; possible D gene TRBD1, 5 bases. Trimming took off 8 bases at V and 10 bases at J, with 15 bases between the two ends. The CDR3 runs to 11 residues. The V gene's germline CDR1 is SGHTA and CDR2 FQGNSA. CDR3 residues: CASGLRGSQYF. In nucleotides, the CDR3 is TGTGCCAGCGGATTAAGGGGCAGCCAGTACTTC. Filled out from reference TRBV7-2 and TRBJ2-7, the complete variable domain reads GAGVSQSPSNKVTEKGKDVELRCDPISGHTALYWYRQSLGQGLEFLIYFQGNSAPDKSGLPSDRFSAERTGGSVSTLTIQRTQQEDSAVYLCASGLRGSQYFGPGTRLTVT.

The table lists this clonotype with many counts. V gene TRBV5-1 combines with J gene TRBJ1-4; 7 nucleotides line up with TRBD1. Germline CDR1 and CDR2: SGHRS and YFSETQ. The CDR3 is 15 residues long. The V segment lost 4 bases and the J segment 5 bases; nucleotides outside the gene matches: 8. CDR3 protein: CASSPRGGKNEKLFF. Here the CDR3 DNA reads TGCGCCAGCAGCCCCAGGGGGGGTAAGAATGAAAAACTGTTTTTT.

About this clonotype itself: This CDR3 fails to terminate in the conserved phenylalanine or tryptophan, so it likely reflects a read error. This chain uses TRBV7-9 with TRBJ1-4; D uncertain. Trimming removed 1 base from V and 3 bases from J, with 12 bases in between. The CDR3 length is 16 residues. CDR1 and CDR2 from the germline V gene are SEHNR and FQNEAQ (reference sequence). DNA for the CDR3: TGTGCCAGCAGCTTAGGGCAAGCCTCCTCTAATGAAAAACTGTTTAAT. It yields the protein CASSLGQASSNEKLFN.

This clonotype was seen many times. The V call is TRBV5-1, the J call TRBJ2-6; D perhaps matches TRBD1 (5 bases). The CDR3 totals 15 residues. The V gene lost 6 bases and the J gene lost 0 bases, with 10 bases spanning the gap. Germline lookup yields CDR1 SGHRS and CDR2 YFSETQ. The CDR3 sequence is CASTPTGSGANVLTF. The CDR3, as DNA: TGCGCCAGCACCCCAACAGGCTCTGGGGCCAACGTCCTGACTTTC.

This clonotype was seen many times. The chain joins TRBV12-3 or TRBV12-4 to TRBJ2-4, with TRBD1 identical over 8 bases. The CDR3 is made up of 15 amino acids. Trimming removed 7 bases from V and 1 base from J; junction bases left unmatched: 6. The chain's CDR3 is CASTLTGVAKNIQYF. The CDR3 bases are TGTGCCAGCACCCTGACAGGGGTGGCCAAAAACATTCAGTACTTC.

This clonotype was observed many times. This rearrangement joins TRBV10-3 to TRBJ1-5, with 10 bases lining up with TRBD1. In germline, CDR1 is ENHRY, CDR2 SYGVKD. J lost 6 bases, V lost 2 bases, and 4 bases had no gene match. The length of the CDR3 is 15 residues. The CDR3 here is CAISEGTGASQPQHF. The CDR3 DNA reads TGTGCCATCAGTGAGGGGACAGGGGCCAGTCAGCCCCAGCATTTT.

This clonotype was seen ten or more times. As DNA, the CDR3 is TGTGCCTGGGGACAGGGTCTTAATCAGCCCCAGCATTTT. Its translation is CAWGQGLNQPQHF. The chain couples TRBV30 to TRBJ1-5; TRBD1 aligns across 8 bases. The germline V gene encodes CDR1 GTSNPN and CDR2 SVGIG (reference sequence). V was clipped by 5 bases and J by 4 bases; unmatched bases: 4. The CDR3 is 13 residues long.

There are many counts of this clonotype. The chain uses TRBV20-1 and TRBJ1-1, with 8 bases fitting TRBD1. The germline V gene has CDR1 DFQATT and CDR2 SNEGSKA (reference sequence). The CDR3 consists of 12 residues. After removal of 7 bases from V and 5 bases from J, the junction contained 6 bases not matched to a gene. CDR3 amino acids: CSGGRGQTEAFF. DNA for the CDR3: TGCAGTGGGGGCAGGGGGCAAACTGAAGCTTTCTTT.